This TCR beta chain was obtained from a study of cytomegalovirus exposure and HLA in healthy donors. Study-level findings and limits: Later work found most CMV-associated TCR beta chains apparently HLA-restricted. Researchers reported that a few CMV-associated chains were confirmed in vitro as CMV antigen-specific. Most TCR sequences were uncommon, yet certain public TCRs appeared in many donors.

The germline gives CDR1 SGHNT, CDR2 YYREEE (reference sequence). Trimming cost V 4 bases and J 2 bases; bases outside gene matches: 8. CDR3 length: 17 residues. Primers for the PCR totalled 60 Vbeta and 13 Jbeta. Assay used: immunoSEQ multiplex PCR; TCRdb lists only in-frame clones, some missing. The sample has roughly 100,000 clones, about three quarters seen once. In regard to this clone: Its matching antigen is unknown.

The sequenced material came from PBMCs. The receptor was derived from a woman younger than 35 in good health and CMV-seropositive. This rearrangement joins TRBV5-4 to TRBJ2-6, with 8 bases aligning to TRBD1. This CDR3 is CASSRSPTGAGANVLTF. Written as DNA, the CDR3 is TGTGCCAGCAGCCGATCACCGACAGGGGCTGGGGCCAACGTCCTGACTTTC.